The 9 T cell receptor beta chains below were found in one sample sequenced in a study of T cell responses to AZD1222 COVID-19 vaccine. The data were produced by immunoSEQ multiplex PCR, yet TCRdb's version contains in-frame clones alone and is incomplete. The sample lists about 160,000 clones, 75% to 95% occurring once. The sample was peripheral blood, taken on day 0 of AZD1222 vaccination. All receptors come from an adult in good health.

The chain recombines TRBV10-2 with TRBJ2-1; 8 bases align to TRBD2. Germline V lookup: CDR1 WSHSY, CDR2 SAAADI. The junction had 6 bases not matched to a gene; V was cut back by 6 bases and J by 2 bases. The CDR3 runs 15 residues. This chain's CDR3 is CASRGAGDAYNEQFF. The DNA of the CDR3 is TGCGCCAGCAGGGGAGCGGGGGACGCCTACAATGAGCAGTTCTTC.

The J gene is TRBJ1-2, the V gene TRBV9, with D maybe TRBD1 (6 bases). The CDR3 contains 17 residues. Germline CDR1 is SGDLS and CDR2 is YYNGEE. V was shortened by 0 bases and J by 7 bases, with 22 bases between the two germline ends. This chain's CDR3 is CASSVAPPGPAGAGYTF. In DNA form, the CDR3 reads TGTGCCAGCAGCGTAGCCCCGCCAGGCCCAGCGGGGGCTGGCTACACCTTC. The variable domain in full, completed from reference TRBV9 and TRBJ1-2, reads DSGVTQTPKHLITATGQRVTLRCSPRSGDLSVYWYQQSLDQGLQFLIQYYNGEERAKGNILERFSAQQFPDLHSELNLSSLELGDSALYFCASSVAPPGPAGAGYTFGSGTRLTVV.

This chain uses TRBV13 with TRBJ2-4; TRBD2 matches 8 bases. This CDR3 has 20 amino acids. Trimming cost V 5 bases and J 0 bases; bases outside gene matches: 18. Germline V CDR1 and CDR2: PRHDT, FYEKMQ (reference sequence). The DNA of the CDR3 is TGTGCCAGCAGCCTTGGACTAGCTAACAACTTTAAGCTAGCCAAAAACATTCAGTACTTC. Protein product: CASSLGLANNFKLAKNIQYF.

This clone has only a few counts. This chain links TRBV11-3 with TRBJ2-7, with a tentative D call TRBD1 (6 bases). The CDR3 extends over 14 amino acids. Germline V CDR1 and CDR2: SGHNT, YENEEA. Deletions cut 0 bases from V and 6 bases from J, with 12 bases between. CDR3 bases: TGTGCCAGCAGCTTAGATACAGGGTCGGGCGAGCAGTACTTC. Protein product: CASSLDTGSGEQYF.

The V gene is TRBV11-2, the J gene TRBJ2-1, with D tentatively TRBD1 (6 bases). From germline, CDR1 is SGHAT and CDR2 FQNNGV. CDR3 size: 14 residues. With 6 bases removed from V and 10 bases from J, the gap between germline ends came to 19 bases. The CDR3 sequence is CASRRDTGLPEQFF. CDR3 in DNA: TGTGCCAGCAGGAGGGACACGGGGTTACCAGAGCAGTTCTTC. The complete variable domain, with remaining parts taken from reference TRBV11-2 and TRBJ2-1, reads EAGVAQSPRYKIIEKRQSVAFWCNPISGHATLYWYQQILGQGPKLLIQFQNNGVVDDSQLPKDRFSAERLKGVDSTLKIQPAKLEDSAVYLCASRRDTGLPEQFFGPGTRLTVL.

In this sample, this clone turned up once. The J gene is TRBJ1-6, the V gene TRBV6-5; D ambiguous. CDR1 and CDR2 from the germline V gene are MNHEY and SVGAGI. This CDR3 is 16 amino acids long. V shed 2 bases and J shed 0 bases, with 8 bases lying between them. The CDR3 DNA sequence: TGTGCCAGCAGTTACGGGCGAAGCTCCTATAATTCACCCCTCCACTTT. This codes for CASSYGRSSYNSPLHF.

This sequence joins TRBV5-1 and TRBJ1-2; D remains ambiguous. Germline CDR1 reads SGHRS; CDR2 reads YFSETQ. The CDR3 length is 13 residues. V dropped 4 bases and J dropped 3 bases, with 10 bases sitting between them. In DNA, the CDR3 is TGCGCCAGCAGCCTGGACGGCGACTATGGCTACACCTTC. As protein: CASSLDGDYGYTF.

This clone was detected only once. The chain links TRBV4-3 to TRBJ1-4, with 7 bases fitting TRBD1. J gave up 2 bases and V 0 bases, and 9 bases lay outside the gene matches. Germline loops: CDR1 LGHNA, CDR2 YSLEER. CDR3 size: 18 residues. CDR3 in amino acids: CASSQDTLTGITNEKLFF. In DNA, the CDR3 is TGCGCCAGCAGCCAAGATACTTTGACAGGGATTACTAATGAAAAACTGTTTTTT.

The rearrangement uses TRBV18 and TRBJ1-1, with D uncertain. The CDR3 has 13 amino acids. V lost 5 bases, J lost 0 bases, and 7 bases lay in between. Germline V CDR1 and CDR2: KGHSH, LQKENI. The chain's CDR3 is CASSSNMNTEAFF. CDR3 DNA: TGTGCCAGCTCATCTAATATGAACACTGAAGCTTTCTTT.